This TCR beta chain was identified during a study of T-cell reconstitution after alpha-beta-depleted transplantation in children. Notes on the study in general: Where alpha-beta T cells came from about two months after transplant was reportedly several hundred expanded graft clones. The origin of high day-60 TCRbeta diversity in some patients lay in surviving recipient T cells and thymic progenitors. Newly produced T cells mostly accounted for T-cell counts and diversity one year post-transplant.

The CDR3 runs to 14 residues. V lost 3 bases to trimming and J lost 0 bases, with 8 bases between them. Per germline, CDR1 MNHEY and CDR2 SVGAGI. The authors prepared the TCRbeta library with unique molecular identifiers. TCRdb used MiXCR to reprocess the PCR reads, holding one entry per CDR3 protein. The sample has 700,000 to 950,000 distinct CDR3 sequences, 15% to 20% seen once. For this clonotype: Its specificity is unknown.

The receptor comes from a male patient younger than 18 who had a stem cell transplant for acute lymphoblastic leukemia, so the T cells may come from the graft donor. The sequences come from PBMCs, mostly from graft donor cells, collected 360 days after TCRalphabeta/CD19-depleted stem cell transplant. The V call is TRBV6-5, the J call TRBJ1-1; D not certain. The CDR3 DNA reads TGTGCCAGCAGTTATGGCGGCATGAACACTGAAGCTTTCTTT. Amino acid sequence: CASSYGGMNTEAFF.